One sample yielded the 32 T cell receptor beta chains listed below, sequenced in a study of blood T cell repertoires in COVID-19. Assay used: immunoSEQ multiplex PCR; TCRdb lists only in-frame clones, some missing. The sample comprises 95,000 to 120,000 clones, about 87% of which are singletons, and around 4.5% rests with the top ten. Sequences were obtained from peripheral blood. The receptor source for this set is a woman between 45 and 65 years old with acute or convalescent COVID-19.

The rearrangement uses TRBV27 and TRBJ1-5; TRBD1 agrees at 8 bases. The CDR3 runs to 14 residues. Trimming at V came to 5 bases and at J to 1 base, leaving 1 base not matched to a gene. Germline loops: CDR1 MNHEY, CDR2 SMNVEV (reference sequence). CDR3 residues: CASSHRGSNQPQHF. CDR3 bases: TGTGCCAGCAGTCACAGGGGGAGCAATCAGCCCCAGCATTTT.

This chain joins TRBV4-2 and TRBJ2-1; TRBD2 agrees at 8 bases. V trimming: 1 base; J trimming: 3 bases; junction bases outside the gene matches: 11. The germline V gene has CDR1 LGHNA and CDR2 YNFKEQ. The CDR3 contains 18 residues. The CDR3 loop is CASSQVKMGTSGYNEQFF. The CDR3 DNA reads TGTGCCAGCAGCCAAGTTAAGATGGGAACTAGCGGCTACAATGAGCAGTTCTTC.

The chain combines TRBV12-3 or TRBV12-4 with TRBJ2-7, with TRBD1 matching 7 bases. The CDR3 extends over 13 amino acids. V shed 6 bases, J shed 3 bases, and the junction held 5 bases outside the gene matches. The DNA of the CDR3 is TGTGCCAGCAGACCGGGACAGCACTACGAGCAGTACTTC. This encodes CASRPGQHYEQYF.

This chain joins TRBV7-9 and TRBJ2-7; TRBD2 aligns across 14 bases. Germline V gene sequence: CDR1 SEHNR, CDR2 FQNEAQ (reference sequence). CDR3 size: 18 residues. The V gene end was trimmed by 5 bases and the J gene end by 0 bases; junction bases not matched to a gene: 9. Here the CDR3 reads CASSTTSGRATGSYEQYF. The CDR3 DNA reads as TGTGCCAGCAGCACGACTAGCGGGAGGGCAACGGGCTCCTACGAGCAGTACTTC.

This chain links TRBV18 with TRBJ1-1; possible D gene TRBD1, 5 bases. CDR1 is KGHSH and CDR2 is LQKENI in the germline V gene. V was trimmed by 6 bases and J by 2 bases, leaving 13 bases between them. The CDR3 has 14 residues. CDR3 amino acids: CASSLQELNTEAFF. In nucleotides, the CDR3 is TGTGCCAGCTCGCTACAGGAGTTAAACACTGAAGCTTTCTTT.

The CDR3 coding sequence is TGTGCCAGCTCACCAACTCGAGGTGGCAGGGGAACTGAAGCTTTCTTT. The encoded protein is CASSPTRGGRGTEAFF. This sequence joins TRBV18 and TRBJ1-1; D is possibly TRBD1 (6 bases). CDR3 length equals 16 residues. CDR1 and CDR2 (germline): KGHSH, LQKENI. V gave up 2 bases and J gave up 5 bases, with 18 bases separating them.

J is TRBJ1-1 and V is TRBV6-1, with TRBD1 matching over 7 bases. In germline, CDR1 is MNHNS, CDR2 SASEGT. This CDR3 comprises 14 residues. Trimming removed 2 bases from V and 3 bases from J; junction bases left unmatched: 3. The CDR3 protein is CASSENRGYTEAFF. CDR3 nucleotide sequence: TGTGCCAGCAGTGAAAACAGGGGTTACACTGAAGCTTTCTTT.

J is TRBJ1-4 and V is TRBV19; the D gene is possibly TRBD1 (6 bases). This CDR3 comprises 14 residues. Germline CDR1 is LNHDA and CDR2 is SQIVND (reference sequence). Between the trimmed V and J ends, which lost 6 bases and 4 bases, there was a span of 12 bases. The chain's CDR3 is CASSPQGLNEKLFF. The CDR3 region has the DNA TGTGCCAGTAGCCCCCAGGGGCTTAATGAAAAACTGTTTTTT.

J is TRBJ2-7 and V is TRBV7-2; weak D call: TRBD1 (6 bases). The V and J ends lost 1 base and 5 bases respectively, with 18 bases between them. The germline gives CDR1 SGHTA, CDR2 FQGNSA. This CDR3 has 16 amino acids. CDR3 sequence reads: CASSLGVLGGFNEQYF. CDR3 nucleotide sequence: TGTGCCAGCAGCTTAGGGGTACTTGGGGGCTTCAACGAGCAGTACTTC.

J is TRBJ2-3 and V is TRBV15; tentative D call: TRBD1 (6 bases). CDR1 is LNHNV, CDR2 YYDKDF, per germline (reference sequence). The CDR3 runs to 15 residues. Trimming stripped 0 bases from V and 3 bases from J, with 10 bases between. CDR3 coding DNA: TGTGCCACCAGCAGAGATCATCAGGGGACAGATACGCAGTATTTT. Protein sequence: CATSRDHQGTDTQYF. Complete variable domain (other parts from reference TRBV15 and TRBJ2-3): DAMVIQNPRYQVTQFGKPVTLSCSQTLNHNVMYWYQQKSSQAPKLLFHYYDKDFNNEADTPDNFQSRRPNTSFCFLDIRSPGLGDTAMYLCATSRDHQGTDTQYFGPGTRLTVL.

The chain is built from TRBV6-5 and TRBJ2-2; D is possibly TRBD1 (5 bases). The CDR3 extends over 13 amino acids. CDR1 and CDR2 (germline): MNHEY, SVGAGI. V dropped 11 bases and J dropped 4 bases, with 14 bases sitting between them. The CDR3 region has the DNA TGTGCCTCCAGGGCCCCGAGCACCGGGGAGCTGTTTTTT. Amino acid sequence: CASRAPSTGELFF.

V and J are TRBV5-1 and TRBJ2-7; D may be TRBD1 (6 bases). CDR1 is SGHRS, CDR2 YFSETQ, per germline. This CDR3 has 13 residues. With 4 bases removed from V and 0 bases from J, the gap between germline ends came to 8 bases. Here the CDR3 reads CASSPGHSYEQYF. In DNA, the CDR3 is TGCGCCAGCAGCCCGGGACACTCCTACGAGCAGTACTTC.

The chain couples TRBV10-3 to TRBJ1-6, with TRBD1 matching over 8 bases. Germline-derived CDR1 and CDR2 are ENHRY and SYGVKD. The length of the CDR3 is 14 residues. V was pared by 11 bases and J by 4 bases, with 7 bases of the junction left unmatched. The CDR3, as DNA: TGTGCCGTCTCCGGGACAGGATATAATTCACCCCTCCACTTT. It is translated as CAVSGTGYNSPLHF.

The V gene is TRBV30, the J gene TRBJ1-2; 10 bases are a match to TRBD1. With 7 bases clipped from V and 5 bases from J, the junction kept 7 bases outside the gene matches. Germline V CDR1 and CDR2: GTSNPN, SVGIG (reference sequence). This CDR3 region has 13 residues. CDR3 sequence (DNA): TGTGCCTCCTCGGGACAGGGGTCGTATGGCTACACCTTC. Encoded protein: CASSGQGSYGYTF.

The chain couples TRBV30 to TRBJ1-1; D possibly corresponds to TRBD1 (5 bases). The V gene's germline CDR1 is GTSNPN and CDR2 SVGIG (reference sequence). Trimming removed 2 bases at V and 6 bases at J, with 28 bases between. This CDR3 contains 18 residues. Written as DNA, the CDR3 is TGTGCCTGGAGTCCATCGGGACTACTAAATTTGGTAATCGCTGAAGCTTTCTTT. This sequence encodes CAWSPSGLLNLVIAEAFF.

The genes are TRBV20-1 and TRBJ1-1; D call uncertain. The CDR3 has 10 residues. Between the trimmed V and J ends, which lost 5 bases and 3 bases, there was a span of 4 bases. Germline CDR1 and CDR2: DFQATT and SNEGSKA (reference sequence). For the CDR3, the DNA is TGCAGTGCTCTCCACACTGAAGCTTTCTTT. Translated, it gives CSALHTEAFF.

The chain's CDR3 is CASSPRTGLRSEKLFF. The CDR3 bases are TGTGCCAGCAGCCCCCGGACAGGCTTGAGGTCTGAAAAACTGTTTTTT. The V and J genes are TRBV7-8 and TRBJ1-4; 7 bases align to TRBD1. The CDR3 loop spans 16 amino acids. Germline-derived CDR1 and CDR2 are SGHVS and FQNEAQ. Trimming took 5 bases from V and 7 from J; bases not matched to a gene: 13.

The chain employs TRBV29-1 and TRBJ1-1; TRBD1 agrees at 10 bases. V lost 7 bases, J lost 6 bases, and 8 bases stayed unmatched. Germline V CDR1 and CDR2: SQVTM, ANQGSEA. The CDR3 extends over 13 amino acids. CDR3 sequence reads: CSAIDRGLAEAFF. CDR3 in DNA: TGCAGCGCTATCGACAGGGGGCTGGCTGAAGCTTTCTTT.

This clone was seen only a few times. The rearrangement links TRBV19 to TRBJ1-5; D gene unclear. Trimming stripped 3 bases from V and 4 bases from J, with 7 bases between. Per germline, CDR1 LNHDA and CDR2 SQIVND (reference sequence). The CDR3 runs 13 residues. The CDR3 nucleotides read TGTGCCAGTAGTATCGCGGCGAATCAGCCCCAGCATTTT. This encodes CASSIAANQPQHF. Complete variable domain (other parts from reference TRBV19 and TRBJ1-5): DGGITQSPKYLFRKEGQNVTLSCEQNLNHDAMYWYRQDPGQGLRLIYYSQIVNDFQKGDIAEGYSVSREKKESFPLTVTSAQKNPTAFYLCASSIAANQPQHFGDGTRLSIL.

This chain joins TRBV24-1 and TRBJ2-1, with unresolved D. V lost 8 bases to trimming and J lost 5 bases, with 9 bases between them. In germline, CDR1 is KGHDR, CDR2 SFDVKD. This CDR3 spans 12 amino acids. CDR3 coding DNA: TGTGCCACCATGGGCTTCAACAATGAGCAGTTCTTC. Its translation is CATMGFNNEQFF.

The genes are TRBV6-6 and TRBJ2-1; TRBD1 matches at 8 bases. The CDR3 contains 15 residues. V dropped 6 bases and J dropped 3; count of bases not matched to a gene: 7. The germline gives CDR1 MNHNY, CDR2 SVGAGI (reference sequence). CDR3 amino acids: CASSRSTGVYNEQFF. The CDR3 DNA sequence: TGTGCCAGCAGCCGCTCGACAGGGGTCTACAATGAGCAGTTCTTC.

V and J are TRBV7-9 and TRBJ2-1, with 10 nucleotides matching TRBD2. The CDR3 spans 16 residues. Germline loops: CDR1 SEHNR, CDR2 FQNEAQ (reference sequence). V lost 5 bases, J lost 6 bases, and 10 bases stayed unmatched. CDR3 sequence reads: CASSPTTSGATNEQFF. The CDR3 bases are TGTGCCAGCAGCCCGACTACTAGCGGGGCCACCAATGAGCAGTTCTTC.

The CDR3 DNA reads TGTGCCAGCAACTCTGGTTCAACCGGGACTGTAGGCGGCTACACCTTC. Translated: CASNSGSTGTVGGYTF. J is TRBJ1-2 and V is TRBV9; the D gene is possibly TRBD1 (5 bases). CDR1 SGDLS and CDR2 YYNGEE come from the germline V gene. The CDR3 runs to 16 residues. The germline V and J ends were trimmed by 6 bases and 8 bases, with 26 bases remaining between them.

CDR3 coding DNA: TGTGCCAGCCTGACAGGGGAAGGCAATGAGCAGTTCTTC. Its translation: CASLTGEGNEQFF. J is TRBJ2-1 and V is TRBV28; 8 positions agree with TRBD1. The CDR3 extends over 13 amino acids. Germline V lookup: CDR1 MDHEN, CDR2 SYDVKM. V shed 8 bases and J 6 bases; nucleotides not matched to a gene: 6.

The gene calls are TRBV11-2 and TRBJ2-3; 8 positions match TRBD1. CDR1 and CDR2 (germline): SGHAT, FQNNGV. J was trimmed by 3 bases and V by 4 bases; bases with no gene match: 3. This CDR3 comprises 14 residues. The CDR3 region has the DNA TGTGCCAGCAGCTCAGGACAGGGAACAGATACGCAGTATTTT. As protein: CASSSGQGTDTQYF.

V is TRBV6-2 or TRBV6-3 and J is TRBJ2-5, with D possibly matching TRBD1 (5 bases). Germline V gene lookup returns CDR1 MNHEY and CDR2 SVGEGT. V lost 3 bases, J lost 5 bases, and 16 bases lay in between. CDR3 size: 15 residues. The CDR3 sequence: CASSYFTGGWETQYF. The DNA for the CDR3 is TGTGCCAGCAGTTATTTTACAGGTGGTTGGGAGACCCAGTACTTC.

The DNA of the CDR3 is TGTGCCAGCGGATTCGGGAGAGTGGGGGAGCAGTACTTC. The encoded protein is CASGFGRVGEQYF. The chain is built from TRBV7-2 and TRBJ2-7; D might be TRBD2 (6 bases). This CDR3 region has 13 residues. The germline V gene encodes CDR1 SGHTA and CDR2 FQGNSA. The V end lost 8 bases, the J end lost 7 bases, and 18 bases lay between the germline ends.

This chain joins TRBV10-1 and TRBJ2-7; no definite D call. V lost 2 bases, J lost 5 bases, and 19 bases lay in between. Germline loops: CDR1 WNHNN, CDR2 SYGVQD (reference sequence). The length of the CDR3 is 16 residues. The CDR3 is CASSEIGGVGIDEQYF. In nucleotides, the CDR3 is TGCGCCAGCAGTGAGATCGGCGGAGTAGGTATAGACGAGCAGTACTTC.

CDR3 in amino acids: CASSQFATGFMNTEAFF. CDR3 nucleotide sequence: TGTGCCAGCAGCCAATTCGCGACGGGGTTCATGAACACTGAAGCTTTCTTT. The chain carries TRBV7-6 and TRBJ1-1, with unresolved D. V lost 5 bases to trimming and J lost 0 bases, with 19 bases between them. CDR3 length equals 17 residues. Germline V gene data show CDR1 as SGHVS and CDR2 as FNYEAQ.

The chain couples TRBV10-3 to TRBJ1-5; no clear D. This CDR3 region has 13 residues. V was trimmed by 5 bases and J by 5 bases, leaving 10 bases between them. The germline V gene has CDR1 ENHRY and CDR2 SYGVKD. This chain's CDR3 is CAISPGRDQPQHF. The CDR3 DNA sequence: TGTGCCATCAGTCCCGGGAGAGATCAGCCCCAGCATTTT.

J is TRBJ2-5 and V is TRBV4-1; D not resolved. The CDR3 loop spans 13 amino acids. V gave up 1 base and J gave up 5 bases, with 8 bases separating them. CDR1 is MGHRA, CDR2 YSYEKL, per germline. This CDR3 reads CASSQVPRETQYF. The CDR3 nucleotides are TGCGCCAGCAGCCAAGTTCCGCGCGAGACCCAGTACTTC.

The rearrangement joins TRBV9 to TRBJ1-4; maybe TRBD1 (5 bases). Germline loops: CDR1 SGDLS, CDR2 YYNGEE. V lost 3 bases to trimming and J lost 0 bases, with 6 bases between them. CDR3 size: 14 residues. CDR3 coding DNA: TGTGCCAGCAGCGCGACAGCAACTAATGAAAAACTGTTTTTT. It encodes CASSATATNEKLFF.